The T cell receptor (beta chain) described here comes from a study of T-cell memory formation after mild COVID-19. Study-wide results and limits: Memory cells collected pre-infection included some clones that later responded, suggesting cross-reactive memory joined. Whereas later expanders leaned CD4+, clones contracting day 15 to 85 showed a balanced CD4/CD8 makeup.

This clonotype has just a few counts. Its antigen is unknown. TCRdb reprocessed the 5' RACE reads via MiXCR and lists one record per CDR3 protein. The sample has hundreds of thousands of distinct CDR3 sequences; approximately 15% are singletons. The CDR3 is 12 amino acids. The germline CDR1 and CDR2 sequences are DFQATT and SNEGSKA (reference sequence). Germline trimming cut 4 bases from V and 5 bases from J; bases unmatched to any gene: 4. This receptor was obtained from a man between 18 and 35 years old who had mild COVID-19 (a few samples of this study predate the infection). Cell type and time point are not known. The chain couples TRBV20-1 to TRBJ2-7, with TRBD1 identical over 8 bases. Source material: PBMCs or a T cell subset sorted from them (not recorded which). The CDR3 here is CSATDRVDEQYF. The CDR3 region has the DNA TGCAGTGCTACGGACAGGGTGGACGAGCAGTACTTC.